The present entry profiles one T cell receptor (beta chain) with its context. These data belong to a study of technical replicates of blood from a handful of donors. The V gene lost 2 bases and the J gene lost 2 bases, with 13 bases spanning the gap. The germline V gene has CDR1 SGHDN and CDR2 FVKESK. The CDR3 spans 16 residues. TCRdb keeps only in-frame clones here, not all; method: immunoSEQ multiplex PCR. There are about 76,000 clones in the sample; around 86% occur only once, and around 5% lies in the top ten. The sequencing input was PBMCs. This chain uses TRBV14 with TRBJ2-1; D may be TRBD2 (5 bases). This clonotype was obtained from a human donor in good health. Some clones in this sample may be carry-over from other donors' samples. CDR3 loop: CASSQSGSIAYNEQFF. CDR3 DNA: TGTGCCAGCAGCCAAAGCGGATCCATCGCCTACAATGAGCAGTTCTTC.